These 6 T cell receptor beta chains share one sample of origin, sequenced in a study of T-cell memory formation after mild COVID-19. TCRdb called the 5' RACE reads again in MiXCR, with one record for every CDR3 protein. Altogether about 340,000 distinct CDR3 sequences are present, 10% to 15% being singletons, with the ten largest covering 20% to 25%. Material for sequencing was PBMCs or a T cell subset sorted from them (not recorded which). The receptors stem from a man aged 18 to 29 who had mild COVID-19 (a few samples of this study predate the infection). Cell type and time point are not known.

The chain employs TRBV7-9 and TRBJ2-3, with 7 positions matching TRBD2. The CDR3 runs 16 residues. The trim removed 4 bases at V and 0 bases at J, leaving 7 bases unmatched. CDR1 is SEHNR and CDR2 is FQNEAQ in the germline V gene (reference sequence). CDR3 amino acids: CASSSLERGSTDTQYF. Here the CDR3 DNA reads TGTGCCAGCAGCTCCCTCGAGCGGGGAAGCACAGATACGCAGTATTTT.

The rearrangement uses TRBV7-2 and TRBJ2-2, with no clear D. The CDR3 extends over 14 amino acids. Germline assignment: CDR1 SGHTA and CDR2 FQGNSA. The ends were cut back, 1 base at V and 6 bases at J, with 9 bases in the middle. The CDR3 spells CASSLGVPSGELFF. DNA for the CDR3: TGTGCCAGCAGCTTAGGTGTTCCCTCCGGGGAGCTGTTTTTT.

V and J are TRBV7-2 and TRBJ2-1; D not resolved. With 0 bases removed from V and 2 bases from J, the gap between germline ends came to 5 bases. Germline CDR1 SGHTA, CDR2 FQGNSA. The CDR3 is 14 amino acids. The CDR3 nucleotides are TGTGCCAGCAGCTTAGCGCCAGCCTACAATGAGCAGTTCTTC. Translation: CASSLAPAYNEQFF.

CDR3 loop: CASSQDSPGDYEQYF. The CDR3 coding sequence is TGCGCCAGCAGCCAAGATAGTCCAGGAGACTACGAGCAGTACTTC. The rearrangement links TRBV4-1 to TRBJ2-7; D gene uncertain. Germline lookup yields CDR1 MGHRA and CDR2 YSYEKL. The V end lost 0 bases, the J end lost 3 bases, and 12 bases lay between the germline ends. The CDR3 consists of 15 residues.

A few counts support this clonotype. The CDR3 sequence is CASSLPRKGQSSYNEQFF. The CDR3 coding sequence is TGTGCCAGCAGCTTACCGAGAAAGGGACAGAGCTCCTACAATGAGCAGTTCTTC. The chain is built from TRBV7-6 and TRBJ2-1; 7 bases fit TRBD1. CDR1 and CDR2 from the germline V gene are SGHVS and FNYEAQ. The V gene end was trimmed by 2 bases and the J gene end by 0 bases; junction bases not matched to a gene: 10. The CDR3 extends over 18 amino acids.

The chain employs TRBV20-1 and TRBJ2-5; 9 bases are a match to TRBD1. Per germline, CDR1 DFQATT and CDR2 SNEGSKA (reference sequence). This CDR3 contains 13 residues. Trimming removed 4 bases from V and 5 bases from J; junction bases left unmatched: 5. CDR3 sequence reads: CSAIRDRVETQYF. The DNA of the CDR3 is TGCAGTGCTATCCGGGACAGGGTCGAGACCCAGTACTTC.